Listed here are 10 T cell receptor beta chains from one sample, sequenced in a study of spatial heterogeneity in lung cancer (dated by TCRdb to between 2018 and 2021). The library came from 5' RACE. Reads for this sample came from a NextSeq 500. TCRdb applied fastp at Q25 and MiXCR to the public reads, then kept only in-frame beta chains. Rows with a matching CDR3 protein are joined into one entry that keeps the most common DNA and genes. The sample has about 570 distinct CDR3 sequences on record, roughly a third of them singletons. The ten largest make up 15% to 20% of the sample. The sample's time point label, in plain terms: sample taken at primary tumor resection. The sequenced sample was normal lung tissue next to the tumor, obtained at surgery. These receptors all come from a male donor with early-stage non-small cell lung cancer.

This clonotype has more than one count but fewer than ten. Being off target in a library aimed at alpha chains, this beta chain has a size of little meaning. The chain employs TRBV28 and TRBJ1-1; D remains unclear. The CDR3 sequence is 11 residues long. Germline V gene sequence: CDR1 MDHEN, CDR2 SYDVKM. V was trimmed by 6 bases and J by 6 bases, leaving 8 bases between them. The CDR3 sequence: CASSFPSEAFF. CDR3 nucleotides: TGTGCCAGCAGCTTTCCTTCTGAAGCTTTCTTT.

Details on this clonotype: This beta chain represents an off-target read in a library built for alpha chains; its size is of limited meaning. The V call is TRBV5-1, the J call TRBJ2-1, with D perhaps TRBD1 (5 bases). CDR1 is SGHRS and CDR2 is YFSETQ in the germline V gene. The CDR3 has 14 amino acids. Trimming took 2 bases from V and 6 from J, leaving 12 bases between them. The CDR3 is CASSFEGHSNEQFF. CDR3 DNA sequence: TGCGCCAGCAGCTTCGAAGGACACTCCAATGAGCAGTTCTTC.

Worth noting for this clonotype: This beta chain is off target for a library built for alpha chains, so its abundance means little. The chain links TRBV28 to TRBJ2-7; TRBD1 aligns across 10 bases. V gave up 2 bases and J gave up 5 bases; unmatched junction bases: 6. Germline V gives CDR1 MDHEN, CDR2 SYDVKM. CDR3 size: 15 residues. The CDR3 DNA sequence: TGTGCCAGCAGTTTAACGGGGACAGGGGCCGACGAGCAGTACTTC. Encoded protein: CASSLTGTGADEQYF.

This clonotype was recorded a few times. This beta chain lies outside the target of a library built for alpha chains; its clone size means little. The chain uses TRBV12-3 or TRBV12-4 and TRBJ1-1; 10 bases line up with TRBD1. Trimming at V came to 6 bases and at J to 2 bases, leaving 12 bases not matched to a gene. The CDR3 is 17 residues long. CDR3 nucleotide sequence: TGTGCCAGCAGGCAAGACAGGGGGCGCGGGTTTAACACTGAAGCTTTCTTT. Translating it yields CASRQDRGRGFNTEAFF.

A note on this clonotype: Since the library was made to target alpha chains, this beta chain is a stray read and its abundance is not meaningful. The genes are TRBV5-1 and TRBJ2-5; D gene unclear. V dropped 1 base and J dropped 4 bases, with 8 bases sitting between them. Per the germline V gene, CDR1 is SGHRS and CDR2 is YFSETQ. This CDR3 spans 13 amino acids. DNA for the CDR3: TGCGCCAGCAGCTTGACCCCAGGAGAGACCCAGTACTTC. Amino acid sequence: CASSLTPGETQYF.

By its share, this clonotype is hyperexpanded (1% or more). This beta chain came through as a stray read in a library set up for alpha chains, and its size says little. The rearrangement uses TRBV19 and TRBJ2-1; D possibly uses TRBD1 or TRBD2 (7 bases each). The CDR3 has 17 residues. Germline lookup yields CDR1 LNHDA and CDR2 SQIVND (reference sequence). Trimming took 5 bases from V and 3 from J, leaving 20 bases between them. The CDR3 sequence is CASSQGVAGVFYNEQFF. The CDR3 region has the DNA TGTGCCAGTAGTCAGGGGGTTGCGGGAGTCTTCTACAATGAGCAGTTCTTC.

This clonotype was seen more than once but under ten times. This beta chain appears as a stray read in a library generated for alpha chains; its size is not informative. The CDR3 sequence: CASSRGRTGETQYF. CDR3 sequence (DNA): TGCGCCAGCAGCCGCGGAAGGACGGGCGAGACCCAGTACTTC. This chain joins TRBV4-1 and TRBJ2-5; D unresolved. Germline CDR1 is MGHRA and CDR2 is YSYEKL. The CDR3 is 14 amino acids. The V end lost 4 bases, the J end lost 5 bases, and 14 bases lay between the germline ends.

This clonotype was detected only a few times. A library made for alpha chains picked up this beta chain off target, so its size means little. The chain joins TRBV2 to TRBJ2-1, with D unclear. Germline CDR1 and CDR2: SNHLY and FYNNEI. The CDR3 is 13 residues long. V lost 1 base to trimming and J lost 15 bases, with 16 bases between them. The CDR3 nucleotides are TGTGCCAGCAGTGAAGATATAACCCCGCTGGCGTTCTTC. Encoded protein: CASSEDITPLAFF.

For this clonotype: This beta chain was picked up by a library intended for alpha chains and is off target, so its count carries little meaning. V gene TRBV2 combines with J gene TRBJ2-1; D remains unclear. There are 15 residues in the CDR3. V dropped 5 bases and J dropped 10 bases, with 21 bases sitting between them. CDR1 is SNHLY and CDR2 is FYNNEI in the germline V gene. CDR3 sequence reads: CASSPTPGPVGEQFF. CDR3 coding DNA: TGTGCCAGCAGTCCGACCCCCGGGCCGGTCGGGGAGCAGTTCTTC.

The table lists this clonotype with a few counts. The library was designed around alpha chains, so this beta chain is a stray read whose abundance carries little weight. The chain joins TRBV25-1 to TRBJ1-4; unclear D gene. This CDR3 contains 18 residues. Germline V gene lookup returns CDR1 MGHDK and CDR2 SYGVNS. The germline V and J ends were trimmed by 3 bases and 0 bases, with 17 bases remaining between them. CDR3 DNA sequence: TGTGCCAGCAGTGATAACAAAGGGTTCTTCGCAACTAATGAAAAACTGTTTTTT. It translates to CASSDNKGFFATNEKLFF.